The 3 T cell receptor beta chains below were found in one sample sequenced in a study of monozygotic twins with inflammatory bowel disease. TCRdb reanalyzed the 5' RACE reads and collapses them to one entry per CDR3 protein, without DNA. The sample has hundreds of thousands of distinct CDR3 sequences, and its top ten clones hold roughly 5.2%. The sequenced sample consisted of blood. Every receptor here comes from a human donor with ulcerative colitis or Crohn's disease, or a healthy co-twin of an affected twin (not recorded which).

V usage is TRBV27 and J usage is TRBJ2-7. Germline CDR1 reads MNHEY; CDR2 reads SMNVEV (reference sequence). CDR3 size: 13 residues. CDR3 amino acids: CASYPAGAYEQYF.

This sequence joins TRBV4-3 and TRBJ2-3; TCRdb outputs TRBD2, but without DNA this stays unchecked. Germline V lookup: CDR1 LGHNA, CDR2 YSLEER. The CDR3 is 17 amino acids. The CDR3 region is CASSQGPGLGSTDTQYF.

The gene calls are TRBV7-9 and TRBJ2-7; the D call from TCRdb, TRBD1, cannot be confirmed without DNA. The CDR3 runs 17 residues. Germline CDR1 is SEHNR and CDR2 is FQNEAQ (reference sequence). The CDR3 protein is CASRSRGSKFTSYEQYF.